This T cell receptor (beta chain) was observed in a study of T-cell memory formation after mild COVID-19. Overall study: TCR clusters were mostly donor specific.

In regard to this clonotype: Antigen unknown.

The ends lost 3 bases at V and 4 bases at J; junction bases unmatched: 5. CDR3 size: 14 residues. From germline, CDR1 is SGHRS and CDR2 YFSETQ. Study conclusions and caveats: Clones that contracted from day 15 to 85 were balanced CD4/CD8, while later expanders leaned CD4+.

A single record per CDR3 protein comes from TCRdb applying MiXCR to the 5' RACE reads. Of roughly 110,000 distinct CDR3 sequences in the sample, about an eighth are singletons; the top ten hold 39%. The chain recombines TRBV5-1 with TRBJ1-1; 8 nucleotides agree with TRBD1. Sequenced material: PBMCs or a T cell subset sorted from them (not recorded which). This sequence originates from a man aged 18 to 35 who had mild COVID-19 (a few samples of this study predate the infection). Cell type and time point are not known. CDR3 bases: TGCGCCAGCAGCTACTCAGGGGGCGGCACTGAAGCTTTCTTT. Protein: CASSYSGGGTEAFF.